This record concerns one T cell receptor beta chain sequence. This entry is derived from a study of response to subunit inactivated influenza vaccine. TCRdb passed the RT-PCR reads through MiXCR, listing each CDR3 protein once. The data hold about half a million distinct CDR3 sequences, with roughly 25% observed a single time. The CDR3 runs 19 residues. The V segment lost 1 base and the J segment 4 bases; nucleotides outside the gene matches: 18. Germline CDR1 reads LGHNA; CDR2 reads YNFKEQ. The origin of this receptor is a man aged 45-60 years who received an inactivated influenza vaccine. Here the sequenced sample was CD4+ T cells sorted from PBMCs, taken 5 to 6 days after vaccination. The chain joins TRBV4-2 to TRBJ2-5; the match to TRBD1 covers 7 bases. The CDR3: CASSQVITGVITTRETQYF. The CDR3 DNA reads TGTGCCAGCAGCCAAGTTATTACAGGGGTCATCACCACCCGAGAGACCCAGTACTTC.